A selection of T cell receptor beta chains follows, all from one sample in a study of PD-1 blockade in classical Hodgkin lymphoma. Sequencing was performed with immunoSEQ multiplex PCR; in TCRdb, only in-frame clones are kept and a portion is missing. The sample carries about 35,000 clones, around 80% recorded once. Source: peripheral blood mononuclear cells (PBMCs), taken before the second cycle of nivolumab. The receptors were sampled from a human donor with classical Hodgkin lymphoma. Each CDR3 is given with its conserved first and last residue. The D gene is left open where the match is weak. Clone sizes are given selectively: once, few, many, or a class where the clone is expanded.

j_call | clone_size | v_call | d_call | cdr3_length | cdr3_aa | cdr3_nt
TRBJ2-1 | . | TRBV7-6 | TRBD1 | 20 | CASSWELQGAIPFEHNEQFF | TGTGCCAGCAGCTGGGAACTACAGGGGGCGATTCCCTTTGAACACAATGAGCAGTTCTTC
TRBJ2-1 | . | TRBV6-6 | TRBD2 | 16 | CASSSHLTSGGLMTFF | TGTGCCAGCAGTTCTCACTTGACTAGCGGAGGTTTGATGACGTTCTTC
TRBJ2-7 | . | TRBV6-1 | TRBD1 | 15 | CASSRTGRNVYEQYF | TGTGCCAGCAGCCGGACAGGGCGAAATGTCTACGAGCAGTACTTC
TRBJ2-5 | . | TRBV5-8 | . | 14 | CASALLGDQETQYF | TGTGCCAGCGCCCTATTAGGGGATCAAGAGACCCAGTACTTC
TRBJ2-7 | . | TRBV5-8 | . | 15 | CASSLSMGTGHEQYF | TGTGCCAGCAGCTTGTCAATGGGAACAGGGCACGAGCAGTACTTC
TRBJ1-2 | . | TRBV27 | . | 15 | CASSMSQLANYGYTF | TGTGCCAGCAGTATGTCCCAGTTAGCTAACTATGGCTACACCTTC
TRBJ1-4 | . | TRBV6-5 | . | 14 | CASSQSSLNEKLFF | TGTGCCAGCAGCCAGAGCAGTCTTAATGAAAAACTGTTTTTT
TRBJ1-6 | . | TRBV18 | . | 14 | CASSPSELNSPLHF | TGTGCCAGCTCACCCTCAGAGCTCAATTCACCCCTCCACTTT
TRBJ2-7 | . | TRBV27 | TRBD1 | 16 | CASSLTRTGPSYEQYF | TGTGCCAGCAGTTTAACCCGGACAGGGCCCTCCTACGAGCAGTACTTC
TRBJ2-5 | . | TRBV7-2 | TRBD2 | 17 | CASSSLTGDYYVETQYF | TGTGCCAGCAGCTCTTTGACTGGGGACTACTATGTAGAGACCCAGTACTTC
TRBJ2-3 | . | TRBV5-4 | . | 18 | CASSSQPSLGGWADTQYF | TGTGCCAGCAGCTCCCAACCCTCTCTGGGGGGCTGGGCGGATACGCAGTATTTT
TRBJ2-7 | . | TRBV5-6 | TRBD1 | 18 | CASSLRPGRGSSSYEQYF | TGTGCCAGCAGCTTGAGACCCGGCAGGGGGTCGAGCTCCTACGAGCAGTACTTC
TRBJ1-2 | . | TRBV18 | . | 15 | CASSPGTPGVYGYTF | TGTGCCAGCTCACCCGGGACTCCTGGCGTCTATGGCTACACCTTC
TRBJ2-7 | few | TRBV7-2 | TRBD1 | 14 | CASSPSGTGIRQYF | TGTGCCAGCAGCCCCTCCGGGACAGGGATTCGGCAGTACTTC
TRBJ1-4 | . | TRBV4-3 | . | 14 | CASSRQALAEKLFF | TGCGCCAGCAGTAGACAGGCGTTGGCGGAAAAACTGTTTTTT